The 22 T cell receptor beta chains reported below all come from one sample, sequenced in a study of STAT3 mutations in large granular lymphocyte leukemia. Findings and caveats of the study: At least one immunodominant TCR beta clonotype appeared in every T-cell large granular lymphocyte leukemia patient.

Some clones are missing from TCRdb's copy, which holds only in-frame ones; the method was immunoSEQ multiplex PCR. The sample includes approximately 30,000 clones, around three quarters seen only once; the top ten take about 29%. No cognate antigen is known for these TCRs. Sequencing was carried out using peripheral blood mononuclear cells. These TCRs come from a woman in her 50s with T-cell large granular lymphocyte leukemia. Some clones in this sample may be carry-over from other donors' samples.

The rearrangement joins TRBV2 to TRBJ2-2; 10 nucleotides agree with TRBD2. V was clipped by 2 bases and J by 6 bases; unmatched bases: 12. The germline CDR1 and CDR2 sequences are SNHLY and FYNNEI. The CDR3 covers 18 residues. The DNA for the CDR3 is TGTGCCAGCAGTGAACCTCCAGCGGGAGGGCTGGGGTCCGGGGAGCTGTTTTTT. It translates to CASSEPPAGGLGSGELFF.

CDR3 coding DNA: TGTGCCAGTAGTATAGCGGCAGGGTCATACGAGCAGTACTTC. It codes for CASSIAAGSYEQYF. The rearrangement joins TRBV19 to TRBJ2-7; TRBD1 might be the D (5 bases). V was clipped by 1 base and J by 4 bases, with 11 bases between them. CDR3 length: 14 residues. In germline, CDR1 is LNHDA, CDR2 SQIVND (reference sequence).

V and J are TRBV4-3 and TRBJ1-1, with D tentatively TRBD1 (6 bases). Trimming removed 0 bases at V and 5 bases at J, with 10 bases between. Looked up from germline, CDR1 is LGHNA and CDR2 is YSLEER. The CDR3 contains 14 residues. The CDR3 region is CASSQDGGATEAFF. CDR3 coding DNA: TGCGCCAGCAGCCAAGATGGGGGGGCTACTGAAGCTTTCTTT.

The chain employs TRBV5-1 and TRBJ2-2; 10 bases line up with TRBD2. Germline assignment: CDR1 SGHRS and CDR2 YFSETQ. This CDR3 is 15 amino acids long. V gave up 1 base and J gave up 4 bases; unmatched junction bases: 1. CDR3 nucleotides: TGCGCCAGCAGCTTGCTAGCGGGAGCCACCGGGGAGCTGTTTTTT. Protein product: CASSLLAGATGELFF.

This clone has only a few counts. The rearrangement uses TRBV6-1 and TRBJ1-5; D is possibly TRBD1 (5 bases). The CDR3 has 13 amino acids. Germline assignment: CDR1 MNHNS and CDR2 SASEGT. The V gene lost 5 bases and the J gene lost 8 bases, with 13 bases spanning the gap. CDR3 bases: TGTGCCAGCAGTAGAACAGGTCTGGAGCCCCAGCATTTT. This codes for CASSRTGLEPQHF.

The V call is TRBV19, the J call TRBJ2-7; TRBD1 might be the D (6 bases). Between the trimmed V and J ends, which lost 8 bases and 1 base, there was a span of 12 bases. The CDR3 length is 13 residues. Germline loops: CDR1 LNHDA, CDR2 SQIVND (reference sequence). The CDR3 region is CASRRRGSYEQYF. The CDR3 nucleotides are TGTGCCAGTCGTCGCAGGGGTTCCTACGAGCAGTACTTC.

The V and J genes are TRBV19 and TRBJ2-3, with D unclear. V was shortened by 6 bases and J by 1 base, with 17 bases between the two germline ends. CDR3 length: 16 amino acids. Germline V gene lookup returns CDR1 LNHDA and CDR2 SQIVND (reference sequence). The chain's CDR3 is CASRSTWRRGTDTQYF. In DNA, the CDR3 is TGTGCCAGTAGAAGTACTTGGCGGCGAGGCACAGATACGCAGTATTTT.

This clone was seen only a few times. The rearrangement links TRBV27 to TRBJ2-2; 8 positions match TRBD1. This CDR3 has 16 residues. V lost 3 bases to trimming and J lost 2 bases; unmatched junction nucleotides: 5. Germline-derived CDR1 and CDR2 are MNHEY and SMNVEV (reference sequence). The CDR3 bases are TGTGCCAGCAGTTTGACCCCAGGGGGCAACACCGGGGAGCTGTTTTTT. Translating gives CASSLTPGGNTGELFF.

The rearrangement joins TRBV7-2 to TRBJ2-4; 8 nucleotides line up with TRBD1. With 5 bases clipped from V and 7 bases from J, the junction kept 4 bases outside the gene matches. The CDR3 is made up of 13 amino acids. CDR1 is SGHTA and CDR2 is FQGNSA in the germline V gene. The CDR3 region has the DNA TGTGCCAGCAGCCCGGACAGGGCCAACATTCAGTACTTC. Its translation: CASSPDRANIQYF. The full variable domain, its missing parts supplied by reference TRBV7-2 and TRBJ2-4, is GAGVSQSPSNKVTEKGKDVELRCDPISGHTALYWYRQSLGQGLEFLIYFQGNSAPDKSGLPSDRFSAERTGGSVSTLTIQRTQQEDSAVYLCASSPDRANIQYFGAGTRLSVL.

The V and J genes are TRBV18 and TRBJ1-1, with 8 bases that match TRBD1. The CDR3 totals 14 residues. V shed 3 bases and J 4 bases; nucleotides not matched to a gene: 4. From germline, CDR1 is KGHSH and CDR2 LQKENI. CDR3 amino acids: CASSPYRGGTEAFF. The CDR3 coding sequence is TGTGCCAGCTCACCGTACAGGGGGGGCACTGAAGCTTTCTTT. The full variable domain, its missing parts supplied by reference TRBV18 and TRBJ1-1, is NAGVMQNPRHLVRRRGQEARLRCSPMKGHSHVYWYRQLPEEGLKFMVYLQKENIIDESGMPKERFSAEFPKEGPSILRIQQVVRGDSAAYFCASSPYRGGTEAFFGQGTRLTVV.

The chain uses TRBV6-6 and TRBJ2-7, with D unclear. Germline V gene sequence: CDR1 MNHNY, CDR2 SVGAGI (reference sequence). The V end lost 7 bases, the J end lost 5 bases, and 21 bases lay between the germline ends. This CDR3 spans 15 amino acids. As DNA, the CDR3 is TGTGCCAGCACCCAAATCCGGGCCCCGAGCAACGAGCAGTACTTC. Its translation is CASTQIRAPSNEQYF.

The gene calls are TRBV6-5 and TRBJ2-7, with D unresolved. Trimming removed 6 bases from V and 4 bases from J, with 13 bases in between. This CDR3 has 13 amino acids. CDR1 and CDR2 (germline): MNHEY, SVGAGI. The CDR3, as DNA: TGTGCCAGCAGAGAAGGGTTTGCGTACGAGCAGTACTTC. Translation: CASREGFAYEQYF.

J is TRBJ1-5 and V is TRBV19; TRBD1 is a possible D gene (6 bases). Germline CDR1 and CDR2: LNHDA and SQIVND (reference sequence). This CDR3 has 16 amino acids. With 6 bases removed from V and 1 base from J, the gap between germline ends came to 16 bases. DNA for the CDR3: TGTGCCAGTAGCCTCAGGGGCCCTTGGAGCAATCAGCCCCAGCATTTT. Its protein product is CASSLRGPWSNQPQHF.

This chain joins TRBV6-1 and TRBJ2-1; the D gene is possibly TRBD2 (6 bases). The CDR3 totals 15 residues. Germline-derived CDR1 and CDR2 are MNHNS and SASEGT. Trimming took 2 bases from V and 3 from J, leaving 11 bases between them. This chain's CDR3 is CASSEMEGRYNEQFF. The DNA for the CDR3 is TGTGCCAGCAGTGAAATGGAGGGACGCTACAATGAGCAGTTCTTC.

The CDR3, as DNA: TGCGCCAGCAGCCCCCGCGCGGCCACCCTGGGGCAAGAGACCCAGTACTTC. Translated: CASSPRAATLGQETQYF. The chain links TRBV5-1 to TRBJ2-5; no firm D call. V was trimmed by 4 bases and J by 2 bases, leaving 21 bases between them. The CDR3 runs to 17 residues. Looked up from germline, CDR1 is SGHRS and CDR2 is YFSETQ.

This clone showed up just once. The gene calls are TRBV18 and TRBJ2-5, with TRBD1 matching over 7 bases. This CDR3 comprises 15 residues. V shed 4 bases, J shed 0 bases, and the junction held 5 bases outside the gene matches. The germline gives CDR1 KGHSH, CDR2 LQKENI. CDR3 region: CASSRRQGDQETQYF. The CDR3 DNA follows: TGTGCCAGCTCACGCCGACAGGGAGACCAAGAGACCCAGTACTTC. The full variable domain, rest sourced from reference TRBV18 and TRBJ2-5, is NAGVMQNPRHLVRRRGQEARLRCSPMKGHSHVYWYRQLPEEGLKFMVYLQKENIIDESGMPKERFSAEFPKEGPSILRIQQVVRGDSAAYFCASSRRQGDQETQYFGPGTRLLVL.

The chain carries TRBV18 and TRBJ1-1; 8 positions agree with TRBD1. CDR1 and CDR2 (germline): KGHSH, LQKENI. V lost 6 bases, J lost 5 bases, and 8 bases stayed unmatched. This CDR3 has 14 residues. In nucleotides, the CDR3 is TGTGCCAGCTCCCAACAGGGGGTTAAGACTGAAGCTTTCTTT. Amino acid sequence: CASSQQGVKTEAFF.

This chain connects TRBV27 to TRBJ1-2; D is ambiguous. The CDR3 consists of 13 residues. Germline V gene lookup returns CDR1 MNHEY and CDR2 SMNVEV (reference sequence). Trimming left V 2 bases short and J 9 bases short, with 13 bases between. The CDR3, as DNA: TGTGCCAGCAGTTTAACCGGGTATGGTCGCTACACCTTC. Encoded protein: CASSLTGYGRYTF.

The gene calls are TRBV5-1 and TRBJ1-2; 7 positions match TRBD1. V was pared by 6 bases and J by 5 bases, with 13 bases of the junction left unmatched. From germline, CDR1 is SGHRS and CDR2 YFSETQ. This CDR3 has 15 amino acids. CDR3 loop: CASIRTGAWGYGYTF. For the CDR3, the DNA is TGCGCCAGCATCCGGACAGGTGCCTGGGGATATGGCTACACCTTC.

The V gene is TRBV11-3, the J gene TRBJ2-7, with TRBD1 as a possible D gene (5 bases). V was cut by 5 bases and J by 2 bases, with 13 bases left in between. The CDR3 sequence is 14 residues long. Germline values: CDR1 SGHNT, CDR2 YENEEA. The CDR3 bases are TGTGCCAGCAGCCCAGGGATATCCCCCTACGAGCAGTACTTC. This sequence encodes CASSPGISPYEQYF.

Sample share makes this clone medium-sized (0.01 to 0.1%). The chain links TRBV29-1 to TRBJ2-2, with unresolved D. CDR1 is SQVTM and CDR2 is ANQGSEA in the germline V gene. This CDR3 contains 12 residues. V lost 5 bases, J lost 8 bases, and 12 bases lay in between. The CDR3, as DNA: TGCAGCGTTTCCGACGGATTTGGGGAGCTGTTTTTT. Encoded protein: CSVSDGFGELFF.

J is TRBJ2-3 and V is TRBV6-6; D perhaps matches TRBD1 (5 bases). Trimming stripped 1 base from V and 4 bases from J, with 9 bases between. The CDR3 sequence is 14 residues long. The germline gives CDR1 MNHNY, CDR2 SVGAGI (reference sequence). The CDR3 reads CASSYFSGSDTQYF. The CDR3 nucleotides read TGTGCCAGCAGTTACTTCTCAGGGTCAGATACGCAGTATTTT.